This T cell receptor (beta chain) originates from a study of OX40 agonist ivuxolimab in advanced cancers. Study-wide results and caveats: The mean number of expanded clones was higher in CD8+ T cells than in CD4+.

Using immunoSEQ multiplex PCR, the repertoire was profiled, and TCRdb retains in-frame clones only, with some absent. In the table there are about 67,000 clones, about 85% of which are singletons. As to this clone: Its antigen is undetermined.

The source is an adult with an advanced solid tumor such as melanoma, head and neck, liver or kidney cancer. Sequenced material: CD4+ or CD8+ T cells sorted from blood, taken in a trial of the OX40 agonist ivuxolimab.

For the CDR3, the DNA is TGTGCCAGCAGTGACATCCTGGACTATGGCTACACCTTC. Translated: CASSDILDYGYTF. The rearrangement uses TRBV2 and TRBJ1-2, with D uncertain. Looked up from germline, CDR1 is SNHLY and CDR2 is FYNNEI. This CDR3 is built from 13 residues. Trimming took 3 bases from V and 3 from J, leaving 8 bases between them.